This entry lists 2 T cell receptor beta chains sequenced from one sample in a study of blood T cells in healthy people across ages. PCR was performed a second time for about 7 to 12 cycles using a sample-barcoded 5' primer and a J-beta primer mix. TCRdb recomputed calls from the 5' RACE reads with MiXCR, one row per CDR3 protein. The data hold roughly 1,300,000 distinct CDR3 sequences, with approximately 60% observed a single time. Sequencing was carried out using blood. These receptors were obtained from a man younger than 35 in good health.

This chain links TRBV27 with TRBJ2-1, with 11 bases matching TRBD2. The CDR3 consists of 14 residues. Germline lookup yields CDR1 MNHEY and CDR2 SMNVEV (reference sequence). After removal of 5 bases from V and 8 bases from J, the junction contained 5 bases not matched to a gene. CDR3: CASSPSGRLYEQFF. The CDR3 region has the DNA TGTGCCAGCAGTCCTAGCGGGAGGTTGTATGAGCAGTTCTTC.

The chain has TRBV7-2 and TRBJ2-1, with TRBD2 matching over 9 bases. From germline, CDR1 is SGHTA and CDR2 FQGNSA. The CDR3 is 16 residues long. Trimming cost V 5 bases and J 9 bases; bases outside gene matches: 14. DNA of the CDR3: TGTGCCAGCAGCCTGAGGTTTAGCGGGAGCTCCGGTGAGCAGTTCTTC. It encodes CASSLRFSGSSGEQFF.